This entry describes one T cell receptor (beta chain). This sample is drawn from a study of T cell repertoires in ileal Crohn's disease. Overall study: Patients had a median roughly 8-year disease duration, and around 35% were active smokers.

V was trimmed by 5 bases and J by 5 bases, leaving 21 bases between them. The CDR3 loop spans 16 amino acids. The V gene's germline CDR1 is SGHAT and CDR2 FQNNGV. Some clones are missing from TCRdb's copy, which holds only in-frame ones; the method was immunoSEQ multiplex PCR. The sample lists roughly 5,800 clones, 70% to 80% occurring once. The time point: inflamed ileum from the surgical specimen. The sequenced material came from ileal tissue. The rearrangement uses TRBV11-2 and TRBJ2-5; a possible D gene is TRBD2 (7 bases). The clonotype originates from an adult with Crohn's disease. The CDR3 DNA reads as TGTGCCAGCAGCCTAGCGTCGTGGGGGGGCGTGGAGACCCAGTACTTC. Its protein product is CASSLASWGGVETQYF.